This T cell receptor beta chain was recorded in a study of T cells in Graves' hyperthyroidism and ophthalmopathy. Amplified TCR beta CDR3 regions came from RNA transcripts. HTBI primers drove first-round RT-PCR of the TCR CDR3. A single record per CDR3 protein comes from TCRdb applying MiXCR to the multiplex PCR reads. The repertoire has approximately 630,000 distinct CDR3 sequences, under 20% of them found once; the top ten carry 3.8%. This clonotype appeared many times. Its target is not known. Whole-study results and caveats: The blood repertoire included most of the expanded thyroid clonotypes above 0.001. The model anticipated ophthalmopathy a median 6.5 months pre-onset.

The V gene lost 10 bases and the J gene lost 3 bases, with 10 bases spanning the gap. Germline lookup yields CDR1 MNHEY and CDR2 SVGEGT. The CDR3 has 11 amino acids. Orbital computed tomography and thyroid ultrasound, together with serum TRAb and thyroxine and clinical symptoms, were used for diagnoses. This chain links TRBV6-2 or TRBV6-3 with TRBJ2-7; D perhaps matches TRBD1 (6 bases). This clonotype was obtained from a woman aged 25 to 45 with Graves' hyperthyroidism. The sample comprised blood. The CDR3: CATTDSYEQYF. The CDR3 DNA is TGTGCCACAACGGACAGCTACGAGCAGTACTTC.